The clone carrying this T cell receptor (beta chain) occurred many times. This entry is derived from a study of human T cells and chemical hapten exposure. Each cDNA molecule in the library carried unique molecular identifiers. TCRdb recomputed calls from the RACE reads with MiXCR, one row per CDR3 protein. This sample has about 360,000 distinct CDR3 sequences; approximately 6.3% occur once, and the top ten carry around 8.2%. Time point noted: patch test 1, 2 weeks after DPC sensitization. The treatment denotes: therapeutic diphenylcyclopropenone sensitization with weekly scalp DPC. CDR3 length: 15 amino acids. Trimming at V came to 5 bases and at J to 1 base, leaving 4 bases not matched to a gene.

Here the sequenced sample was whole blood, taken in connection with sensitization to the hapten diphenylcyclopropenone (DPC). The chain employs TRBV12-3 or TRBV12-4 and TRBJ2-2; 7 nucleotides agree with TRBD1. The receptor was derived from a young woman with alopecia areata. Some clones in this sample may be carry-over from other donors' samples. CDR3 loop: CASSLQGMNTGELFF. CDR3 DNA sequence: TGTGCCAGCAGTCTACAGGGGATGAACACCGGGGAGCTGTTTTTT.